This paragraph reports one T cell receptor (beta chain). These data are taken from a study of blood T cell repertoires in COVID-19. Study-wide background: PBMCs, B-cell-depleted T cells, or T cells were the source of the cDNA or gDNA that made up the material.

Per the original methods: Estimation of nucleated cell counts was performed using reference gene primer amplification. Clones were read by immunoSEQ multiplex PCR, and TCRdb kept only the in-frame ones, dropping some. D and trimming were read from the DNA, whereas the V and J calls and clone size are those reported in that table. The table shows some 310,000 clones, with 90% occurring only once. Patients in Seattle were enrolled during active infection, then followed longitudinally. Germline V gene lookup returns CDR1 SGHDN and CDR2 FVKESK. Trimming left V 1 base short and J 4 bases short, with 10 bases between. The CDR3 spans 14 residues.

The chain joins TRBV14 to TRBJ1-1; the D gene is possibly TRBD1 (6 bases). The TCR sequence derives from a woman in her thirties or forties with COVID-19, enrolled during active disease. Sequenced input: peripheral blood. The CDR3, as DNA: TGTGCCAGCAGCCAAGTGGGCAGGGGCACTGAAGCTTTCTTT. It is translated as CASSQVGRGTEAFF.